A selection of T cell receptor beta chains follows, all from one sample in a study of blood T cell repertoires in COVID-19. Clones were read by immunoSEQ multiplex PCR, and TCRdb kept only the in-frame ones, dropping some. Of fewer than 110,000 clones detected, 87% appear once; the ten largest clones hold approximately 3.1%. Specimen: peripheral blood. All receptors derive from a man aged 45-60 years in a cohort sampled during active COVID-19. Both conserved end residues are part of each CDR3. D genes are given only for firm matches. Clone size is stated in some rows and not others, as once, few, many or a class when expanded.

- TRBJ1-2 TRBD1 14 TRBV7-8 TGTGCCAGCAGCGCGGAACAGGGGGCCCGAGGCTACACCTTC CASSAEQGARGYTF
- TRBJ2-1 TRBD1 11 TRBV19 TGTGCCACCGGACAGGGCTTTGAGCAGTTCTTC CATGQGFEQFF
- TRBJ2-3 TRBD2 15 TRBV6-5 TGTGCCAGCAAATTAGCGGGGGGGCCAACAGATACGCAGTATTTT CASKLAGGPTDTQYF
- TRBJ1-5 - 14 TRBV19 TGTGCCAGTAGATACCGGGAGCGGAGTCAGCCCCAGCATTTT CASRYRERSQPQHF
once TRBJ1-1 TRBD1 17 TRBV18 TGTGCCAGCTCACCACGGCCCCCGGGACAGGGGAACACTGAAGCTTTCTTT CASSPRPPGQGNTEAFF
- TRBJ2-1 - 14 TRBV6-5 TGTGCCAGCAGTTACTCTCTTAGAAGCAATGAGCAGTTCTTC CASSYSLRSNEQFF
few TRBJ1-2 - 15 TRBV4-2 TGTGCCAGCAGCCAAGAAAAAGGAGGAGGTTATGGCTACACCTTC CASSQEKGGGYGYTF
- TRBJ2-5 - 14 TRBV10-3 TGTGCCATCAGCGGTACTAGCTCGCGAGAGACCCAGTACTTC CAISGTSSRETQYF
- TRBJ2-2 TRBD2 16 TRBV11-2 TGTGCCAGCAGCTTTGGACTAGCGGGGGGGCCCGGGGAGCTGTTTTTT CASSFGLAGGPGELFF
- TRBJ2-5 - 14 TRBV2 TGTGCCAGCGCAAAAAGACTAGTACAAGAGACCCAGTACTTC CASAKRLVQETQYF
- TRBJ1-4 TRBD1 15 TRBV5-4 TGTGCCAGCAGCTCTGCCGGGACAGGGGCTGAAAAACTGTTTTTT CASSSAGTGAEKLFF
- TRBJ2-2 - 15 TRBV28 TGTGCCAGCAGTTTTCAGGGGATTGGCACCGGGGAGCTGTTTTTT CASSFQGIGTGELFF
- TRBJ1-2 - 14 TRBV9 TGTGCCAGCAGCGTAGCACAGGGTGACTATGGCTACACCTTC CASSVAQGDYGYTF
- TRBJ1-5 - 16 TRBV15 TGTGCCACCAGCGGGGACAAACGCCTTAGCAATCAGCCCCAGCATTTT CATSGDKRLSNQPQHF
- TRBJ1-6 TRBD1 15 TRBV5-5 TGTGCCAGCAGCCAAACAGGGGGCACTAATTCACCCCTCCACTTT CASSQTGGTNSPLHF
- TRBJ2-7 TRBD2 14 TRBV9 TGTGCCAGCAGCCCAGTGGGGGGGATCTACGAGCAGTACTTC CASSPVGGIYEQYF
- TRBJ1-2 TRBD1 15 TRBV11-2 TGTGCCAGCAGCTTAGACGCACAGGGGATCTATGGCTACACCTTC CASSLDAQGIYGYTF
- TRBJ2-5 - 15 TRBV3-1/TRBV3-2 TGTGCCAGCAGCCTCCAGATGGGACTCCAAGAGACCCAGTACTTC CASSLQMGLQETQYF
- TRBJ2-2 TRBD1 18 TRBV19 TGTGCCAGTAGGGGGGGGCCAGGGACAGGGACGTACACCGGGGAGCTGTTTTTT CASRGGPGTGTYTGELFF
- TRBJ1-5 TRBD1 15 TRBV7-8 TGTGCCAGCAGCTCCGGGACAGGGGGGGATCAGCCCCAGCATTTT CASSSGTGGDQPQHF